This T cell receptor beta chain appears in the sequencing data of a study of cytomegalovirus exposure and HLA in healthy donors. The CDR3 is 16 residues long. V lost 3 bases and J lost 5; bases outside the gene matches: 10. Germline V gene data show CDR1 as MNHEY and CDR2 as SMNVEV (reference sequence). Points from the study as a whole: A missense DCLRE1C variant was associated with V- and J-gene trimming of TCR beta chains in a later analysis, and an independent cohort replicated the association. According to the study, 150 to 200 TCR beta chains were cytomegalovirus-associated.

Regarding this clone: Its antigen is unidentified.

PCR amplification relied on 60 Vbeta primers (plus 13 Jbeta primers). The data were produced by immunoSEQ multiplex PCR, yet TCRdb's version contains in-frame clones alone and is incomplete. The data contain roughly 160,000 clones, roughly 80% of them singletons. This sequence was found in a man younger than 40 in good health and CMV-seropositive. The chain couples TRBV27 to TRBJ2-7; 10 positions agree with TRBD1. Specimen: PBMCs. The CDR3 DNA reads TGTGCCAGCAGTTTGTCTCCGGGACAGGGGATGAACGAGCAGTACTTC. This sequence encodes CASSLSPGQGMNEQYF.